Included here is one TCR beta chain sequence, with context. TCRdb's copy holds only in-frame clones and misses some; the assay was immunoSEQ multiplex PCR. Found here are approximately 260,000 clones, 80% to 85% of them singletons; the top ten hold roughly 3.6%. The data stem from a study of blood T cell repertoires in COVID-19. Sequenced material: PBMCs or T cells enriched from blood (not recorded which). The receptor was derived from a man aged 50 to 59 who had recovered from COVID-19.

The CDR3 DNA is TGTGCCAGCACGGAGGCCAAAAACATTCAGTACTTC. Translation: CASTEAKNIQYF. The rearrangement links TRBV12-3 or TRBV12-4 to TRBJ2-4; D call uncertain. The V gene lost 7 bases and the J gene lost 1 base, with 5 bases spanning the gap. This CDR3 is 12 amino acids long.